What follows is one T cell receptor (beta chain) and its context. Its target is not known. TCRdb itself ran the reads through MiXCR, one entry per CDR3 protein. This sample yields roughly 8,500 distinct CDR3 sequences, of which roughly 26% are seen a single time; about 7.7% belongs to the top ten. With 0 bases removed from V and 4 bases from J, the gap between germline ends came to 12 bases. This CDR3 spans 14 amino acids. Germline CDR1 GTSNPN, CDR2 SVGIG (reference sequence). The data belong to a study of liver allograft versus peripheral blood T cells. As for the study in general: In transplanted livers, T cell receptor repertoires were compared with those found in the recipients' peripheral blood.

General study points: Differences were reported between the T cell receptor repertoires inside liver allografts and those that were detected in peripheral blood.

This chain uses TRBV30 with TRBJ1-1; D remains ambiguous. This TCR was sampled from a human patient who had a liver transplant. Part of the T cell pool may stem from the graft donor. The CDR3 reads CAWSVMGRRTEAFF. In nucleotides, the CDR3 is TGTGCCTGGAGTGTGATGGGGAGACGCACTGAAGCTTTCTTT.